Shown below are 19 T cell receptor beta chains from a single sample sequenced in a study of T cell responses to AZD1222 COVID-19 vaccine. Libraries were prepared by immunoSEQ multiplex PCR; TCRdb keeps only in-frame clonotypes and omits some of them. The sample consists of about 100,000 clones, around 87% of them appearing once. The sequences come from peripheral blood, collected 28 days after the second AZD1222 dose. Receptor source: an adult who received the AZD1222 COVID-19 vaccine.

This clone occurred once. The chain is built from TRBV28 and TRBJ2-2; D is possibly TRBD2 (6 bases). This CDR3 has 15 amino acids. Germline V gives CDR1 MDHEN, CDR2 SYDVKM. V lost 6 bases and J lost 3, with 14 bases in between. The CDR3 DNA reads as TGTGCCAGCAGGCTTACCGGGACTTACACCGGGGAGCTGTTTTTT. It encodes CASRLTGTYTGELFF.

J is TRBJ1-5 and V is TRBV19; D is ambiguous. The CDR3 loop spans 14 amino acids. V was cut by 7 bases and J by 1 base, with 11 bases left in between. Germline lookup yields CDR1 LNHDA and CDR2 SQIVND (reference sequence). This CDR3 is CASKRRESNQPQHF. CDR3 DNA: TGTGCCAGTAAGCGCCGGGAAAGCAATCAGCCCCAGCATTTT.

V gene TRBV5-4 combines with J gene TRBJ2-7; D may be TRBD2 (6 bases). Looked up from germline, CDR1 is SGHNT and CDR2 is YYREEE (reference sequence). The CDR3 loop spans 15 amino acids. Trimming removed 4 bases at V and 9 bases at J, with 23 bases between. Written as DNA, the CDR3 is TGTGCCAGCAGCAACGGTCGGGAGCCTGCCCGGGGGCAGTACTTC. Translated, it gives CASSNGREPARGQYF.

This rearrangement joins TRBV12-2 to TRBJ1-6; TRBD1, as called in the table, went unchecked against the DNA. TRBV12-2 is a pseudogene. The CDR3 has 22 residues. The CDR3 DNA follows: TGTGCAAGTCGCTTAGAAGTTGGAACAGGGGGTTTTATCAGGTCCTATAATTCACCCCTCCACTTT. Amino acids: CASRLEVGTGGFIRSYNSPLHF.

V is TRBV30 and J is TRBJ2-1; 7 bases match TRBD1. This CDR3 has 15 amino acids. The V and J ends lost 3 bases and 1 base, in that order; junction bases with no gene match: 6. Per the germline V gene, CDR1 is GTSNPN and CDR2 is SVGIG (reference sequence). The DNA of the CDR3 is TGTGCCTGGAGGGCACAGGGGAAATCCTACAATGAGCAGTTCTTC. Translated, it gives CAWRAQGKSYNEQFF.

The V and J genes are TRBV2 and TRBJ2-1; a weak D match, TRBD2 (5 bases). The V gene lost 3 bases and the J gene lost 5 bases, with 8 bases spanning the gap. This CDR3 has 13 amino acids. Germline values: CDR1 SNHLY, CDR2 FYNNEI. The CDR3 DNA reads as TGTGCCAGCAGTGAGAGGGCTAACAATGAGCAGTTCTTC. Residues: CASSERANNEQFF.

The rearrangement uses TRBV5-1 and TRBJ2-3; 10 bases match TRBD2. The CDR3 spans 16 residues. The germline CDR1 and CDR2 sequences are SGHRS and YFSETQ. J lost 2 bases, V lost 4 bases, and 7 bases had no gene match. DNA of the CDR3: TGCGCCAGCAGCCCTCGGACTAGCGGAAACACAGATACGCAGTATTTT. Amino acid sequence: CASSPRTSGNTDTQYF.

The J gene is TRBJ2-1, the V gene TRBV10-3; TRBD2 aligns across 13 bases. This CDR3 comprises 16 residues. V lost 6 bases, J lost 6 bases, and 8 bases stayed unmatched. CDR1 and CDR2 from the germline V gene are ENHRY and SYGVKD. In nucleotides, the CDR3 is TGTGCCATCAGGGGGGGGACTAGCGGGGCTCCCAATGAGCAGTTCTTC. Translation: CAIRGGTSGAPNEQFF.

The chain combines TRBV19 with TRBJ2-2, with 11 bases identical to TRBD2. Germline V gene lookup returns CDR1 LNHDA and CDR2 SQIVND (reference sequence). V dropped 2 bases and J dropped 0; count of bases not matched to a gene: 2. CDR3 size: 17 residues. CDR3 amino acids: CASSIRSGGANTGELFF. The DNA of the CDR3 is TGTGCCAGTAGTATACGTAGCGGGGGGGCGAACACCGGGGAGCTGTTTTTT.

The V and J genes are TRBV5-8 and TRBJ2-5, with D perhaps TRBD1 (5 bases). Looked up from germline, CDR1 is SGHTS and CDR2 is YDEGEE. The germline V and J ends were trimmed by 0 bases and 5 bases, with 17 bases remaining between them. The CDR3 extends over 16 amino acids. As DNA, the CDR3 is TGTGCCAGCAGCTTGGGATTTCAGGGTGGATTCGAGACCCAGTACTTC. Translation gives CASSLGFQGGFETQYF.

The chain uses TRBV9 and TRBJ2-1; 8 nucleotides align to TRBD2. The CDR3 has 15 amino acids. V lost 5 bases, J lost 3 bases, and 7 bases stayed unmatched. Germline V gene data show CDR1 as SGDLS and CDR2 as YYNGEE. The CDR3 loop is CASSSRSGSYNEQFF. The CDR3 DNA reads TGTGCCAGCAGTTCCAGGAGCGGGAGCTACAATGAGCAGTTCTTC. Looking up the rest from reference TRBV9 and TRBJ2-1 gives the full variable domain: DSGVTQTPKHLITATGQRVTLRCSPRSGDLSVYWYQQSLDQGLQFLIQYYNGEERAKGNILERFSAQQFPDLHSELNLSSLELGDSALYFCASSSRSGSYNEQFFGPGTRLTVL.

V gene TRBV2 combines with J gene TRBJ2-2, with D uncertain. V was pared by 2 bases and J by 6 bases, with 10 bases between. This CDR3 contains 14 residues. Germline CDR1 and CDR2: SNHLY and FYNNEI. The DNA for the CDR3 is TGTGCCAGCAGTGAATCCTATGGCCCCGGGGAGCTGTTTTTT. This codes for CASSESYGPGELFF. Supplemented by reference TRBV2 and TRBJ2-2, the full variable domain reads EPEVTQTPSHQVTQMGQEVILRCVPISNHLYFYWYRQILGQKVEFLVSFYNNEISEKSEIFDDQFSVERPDGSNFTLKIRSTKLEDSAMYFCASSESYGPGELFFGEGSRLTVL.

The CDR3 loop reads CASSGFASSQPQHF. The DNA of the CDR3 is TGTGCCAGCAGCGGATTCGCTTCTAGCCAGCCCCAGCATTTT. The chain employs TRBV6-5 and TRBJ1-5; unclear D gene. The germline CDR1 and CDR2 sequences are MNHEY and SVGAGI. The CDR3 totals 14 residues. The V gene lost 6 bases and the J gene lost 7 bases, with 16 bases spanning the gap.

The chain recombines TRBV7-2 with TRBJ1-3; unclear D gene. CDR3 size: 15 residues. V was pared by 5 bases and J by 0 bases, with 11 bases between. The germline CDR1 and CDR2 sequences are SGHTA and FQGNSA. As DNA, the CDR3 is TGTGCCAGCAGCCCTCCCGCCTTCTCTGGAAACACCATATATTTT. Translation gives CASSPPAFSGNTIYF.

The J gene is TRBJ2-7, the V gene TRBV6-2 or TRBV6-3, with TRBD2 as a possible D gene (5 bases). The CDR3 totals 15 residues. V lost 2 bases, J lost 2 bases, and 13 bases lay in between. The germline gives CDR1 MNHEY, CDR2 SVGEGT. CDR3 loop: CASSYNAGWAYEQYF. CDR3 DNA: TGTGCCAGCAGTTACAACGCGGGCTGGGCCTACGAGCAGTACTTC.

V is TRBV6-1 and J is TRBJ1-2, with D perhaps TRBD1 (6 bases). Germline V gives CDR1 MNHNS, CDR2 SASEGT. The CDR3 has 13 amino acids. V gave up 7 bases and J gave up 6 bases, with 15 bases separating them. In DNA form, the CDR3 reads TGTGCCAGCAACTCTGCCAGGGGAGATGGCTACACCTTC. It specifies CASNSARGDGYTF.

J is TRBJ2-5 and V is TRBV5-6; 8 nucleotides agree with TRBD2. Per the germline V gene, CDR1 is SGHDT and CDR2 is YYEEEE. The CDR3 spans 15 residues. Trimming removed 0 bases from V and 0 bases from J; junction bases left unmatched: 1. The DNA of the CDR3 is TGTGCCAGCAGCTTGGAGCGGGAGAACCAAGAGACCCAGTACTTC. Protein product: CASSLERENQETQYF.

V gene TRBV7-9 combines with J gene TRBJ2-7, with 9 bases that match TRBD1. V dropped 4 bases and J dropped 5; count of bases not matched to a gene: 9. Germline-derived CDR1 and CDR2 are SEHNR and FQNEAQ (reference sequence). This CDR3 has 15 amino acids. In DNA, the CDR3 is TGTGCCAGCAGCTCCACAGGGGGCGACTTCCACGAGCAGTACTTC. It encodes CASSSTGGDFHEQYF. Using reference TRBV7-9 and TRBJ2-7 for the parts outside the CDR3, the full variable domain is DTGVSQNPRHKITKRGQNVTFRCDPISEHNRLYWYRQTLGQGPEFLTYFQNEAQLEKSRLLSDRFSAERPKGSFSTLEIQRTEQGDSAMYLCASSSTGGDFHEQYFGPGTRLTVT.

This rearrangement joins TRBV28 to TRBJ2-7, with no clear D. The CDR3 runs to 14 residues. Germline-derived CDR1 and CDR2 are MDHEN and SYDVKM. Trimming took off 6 bases at V and 2 bases at J, with 14 bases between the two ends. CDR3 DNA sequence: TGTGCCAGCAGGGCCGGCAGATCCCCCTACGAGCAGTACTTC. Residues: CASRAGRSPYEQYF.